The entry below describes one T cell receptor (beta chain). Its antigen is currently unknown. This sample was taken from a study of siplizumab effects on memory and regulatory T cells. General study points: The study found that siplizumab significantly reduced alloreactive sequences traceable to unstimulated CD4+ memory cells. Both greater diversity than memory cells and a major contribution to the alloresponse seemed to characterize naive T cells. Proof of suppressive function in proliferating Tregs from siplizumab cultures was not established.

Assays were performed on 10^5 or so TCR templates per sample. Here immunoSEQ multiplex PCR was the method, and the copy in TCRdb shows in-frame clones only, minus some. The sample has approximately 110,000 clones; roughly 94% are singletons. The CDR3 totals 13 residues. V was clipped by 4 bases and J by 2 bases, with 6 bases between them. The V gene's germline CDR1 is MNHEY and CDR2 SVGAGI. The V call is TRBV6-5, the J call TRBJ1-5; D not resolved. The material sequenced was Tregs sorted from blood. This TCR derives from a human donor in good health. Here the CDR3 DNA reads TGTGCCAGCAGTTCTCGGGGCAATCAGCCCCAGCATTTT. Protein sequence: CASSSRGNQPQHF.